The rows below give T cell receptor beta chains drawn from one sample of a study of graft-versus-host responses after intestinal transplantation. TCRdb's copy holds only in-frame clones and misses some; the assay was immunoSEQ multiplex PCR. The table includes roughly 7,000 clones, roughly 24% detected once. The specimen comprised alloreactive CD4+ T cells from a mixed lymphocyte reaction culture, sampled before transplantation. The receptors shown here come from a human patient who was an organ donor for intestinal transplantation. CDR3s include the opening cysteine and the closing phenylalanine or tryptophan. The D gene is left open where the match is weak. Where a row states a size, it is once, few, many or the class of an expanded clone; other rows omit it.

j_call	clone_size	d_call	v_call	cdr3_nt	cdr3_aa
TRBJ2-5	.	TRBD1	TRBV5-4	TGTGCCAGCAGCTTTCGGTCGTCAGGGGGCTCAGAGACCCAGTACTTC	CASSFRSSGGSETQYF
TRBJ1-2	many	.	TRBV6-1	TGTGCCAGCAGTCCTCCCCTTTACTATGGCTACACCTTC	CASSPPLYYGYTF
TRBJ2-1	.	TRBD2	TRBV11-3	TGTGCCAGCAGCTTTTGGACTAGTCGGGACTACAATGAGCAGTTCTTC	CASSFWTSRDYNEQFF
TRBJ1-5	few	.	TRBV28	TGTGCCAGCAGTTTCCCTCGACAGGTTAGGGGTCAGCCCCAGCATTTT	CASSFPRQVRGQPQHF
TRBJ2-1	.	TRBD2	TRBV11-2	TGTGCCAGCAGCTTTTGGACTAGTCGGGACTACAATGAGCAGTTCTTC	CASSFWTSRDYNEQFF
TRBJ2-5	medium-sized	TRBD2	TRBV2	TGTGCCAGCACGGGACTAGGGAGGGAGACCCAGTACTTC	CASTGLGRETQYF
TRBJ2-1	few	TRBD2	TRBV5-4	TGTGCCAGCAGCCAATTACTAGCGGAAACCTCCTACAATGAGCAGTTCTTC	CASSQLLAETSYNEQFF
TRBJ2-7	.	.	TRBV15	TGTGCCACCAGCAGAGACAACTACGAGCAGTACTTC	CATSRDNYEQYF
TRBJ1-5	.	.	TRBV4-3	TGCGCCAGCAGCCTCGGTCGGGAGGGTAGCAATCAGCCCCAGCATTTT	CASSLGREGSNQPQHF
TRBJ2-7	.	TRBD2	TRBV10-3	TGTGCCATCAGTGGGGGACTAGTTTACGAGCAGTACTTC	CAISGGLVYEQYF
TRBJ2-1	.	.	TRBV2	TGTGCCAGCAGTTTCGCGGGCGAGCAGTTCTTC	CASSFAGEQFF
TRBJ2-6	.	.	TRBV6-6	TGTGCCAGCAGTTACGAGGGCTCTGGGGCCAACGTCCTGACTTTC	CASSYEGSGANVLTF
TRBJ1-5	.	.	TRBV30	TGTGCCTGGAGCGTACTTAATCAGCCCCAGCATTTT	CAWSVLNQPQHF
TRBJ1-2	few	.	TRBV5-1	TGCGCCAGCAGCGGACAGTGGGCGGGTTTTTATGGCTACACCTTC	CASSGQWAGFYGYTF
TRBJ2-7	.	.	TRBV4-2	TGTGCCAGCAGCCCGGTAGGGCGGTCCTCCTACGAGCAGTACTTC	CASSPVGRSSYEQYF
TRBJ1-1	few	.	TRBV6-6	TGTGCCAGCAGGGCCTGGGCTCGGGTCACTGAAGCTTTCTTT	CASRAWARVTEAFF
TRBJ2-4	many	.	TRBV6-5	TGTGCCAGCAAATCCGGGAATGGGGGCATTCAGTACTTC	CASKSGNGGIQYF
TRBJ1-5	.	.	TRBV6-5	TGTGCCAGCAGTTACAGGGGGAATCAGCCCCAGCATTTT	CASSYRGNQPQHF
TRBJ1-3	.	.	TRBV7-3	TGTGCCAGCAGCTTTAGGGGGTTAATTGGAAACACCATATATTTT	CASSFRGLIGNTIYF
TRBJ2-5	.	TRBD2	TRBV18	TGTGCCAGCTCACCTCGCCTAGCGGAGGGCGCGACCCAGTACTTC	CASSPRLAEGATQYF
TRBJ1-2	large	TRBD1	TRBV27	TGTGCCACCTCGACAGGGGGCCCTAACTATGGCTACACCTTC	CATSTGGPNYGYTF
TRBJ2-7	.	TRBD2	TRBV7-3	TGTGCCAGCAGCTTACTAGCGGGAGGGTACGAGCAGTACTTC	CASSLLAGGYEQYF
TRBJ2-7	few	TRBD1	TRBV6-5	TGTGCCAGCAGGACAGGGGGTTGGTACGAGCAGTACTTC	CASRTGGWYEQYF
TRBJ2-7	.	TRBD1	TRBV4-2	TGTGCCAGCACCCGGGACAGGGGGCTCTACGAGCAGTACTTC	CASTRDRGLYEQYF
TRBJ1-1	.	.	TRBV10-2	TGCGCCAGCAGTGACCCGGGTCAAAACACTGAAGCTTTCTTT	CASSDPGQNTEAFF
TRBJ2-2	.	.	TRBV6-9	TGTGCCAGCAGATTAACCCTGGCGAACACCGGGGAGCTGTTTTTT	CASRLTLANTGELFF
TRBJ1-2	.	.	TRBV7-3	TGTGCCAGCAGCTTTGGGGGCGCCGGTGGCTACACCTTC	CASSFGGAGGYTF
TRBJ2-1	.	TRBD1	TRBV5-1	TGCGCCAGCAGCCCGGGACAGGGGGGGGAGCAGTTCTTC	CASSPGQGGEQFF
TRBJ2-1	medium-sized	TRBD2	TRBV7-9	TGTGCCAGCAGCCGACTAGCGGGAGTGGAGGATGAGCAGTTCTTC	CASSRLAGVEDEQFF
TRBJ1-5	.	.	TRBV28	TGTGCCAGCAGTTTAACAGGGCAGCCCCAGCATTTT	CASSLTGQPQHF
TRBJ1-2	.	.	TRBV5-6	TGTGCCAGCAGTCGAAAGACCTATGGCTACACCTTC	CASSRKTYGYTF
TRBJ2-1	few	TRBD2	TRBV11-2	TGTGCCAGCAGCTTAAGAAGCGGGAGCAACCTTTTCTACAATGAGCAGTTCTTC	CASSLRSGSNLFYNEQFF
TRBJ1-1	few	TRBD1	TRBV7-4	TGTGCCAGCAGCTTCGCGACAGGGTCCACTGAAGCTTTCTTT	CASSFATGSTEAFF
TRBJ2-2	few	.	TRBV11-2	TGTGCCAGCAGCCAAGAGGCGGTCCGGGACACCGGGGAGCTGTTTTTT	CASSQEAVRDTGELFF